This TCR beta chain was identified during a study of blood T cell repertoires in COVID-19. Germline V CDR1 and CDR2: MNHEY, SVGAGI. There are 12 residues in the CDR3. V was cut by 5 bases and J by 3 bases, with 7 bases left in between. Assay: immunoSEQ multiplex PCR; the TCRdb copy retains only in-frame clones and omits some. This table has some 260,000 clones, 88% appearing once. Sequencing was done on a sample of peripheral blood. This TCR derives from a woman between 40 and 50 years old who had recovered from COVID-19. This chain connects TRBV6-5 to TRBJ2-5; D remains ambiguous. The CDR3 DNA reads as TGTGCCAGCAGTCTAACTAAAGAGACCCAGTACTTC. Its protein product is CASSLTKETQYF.